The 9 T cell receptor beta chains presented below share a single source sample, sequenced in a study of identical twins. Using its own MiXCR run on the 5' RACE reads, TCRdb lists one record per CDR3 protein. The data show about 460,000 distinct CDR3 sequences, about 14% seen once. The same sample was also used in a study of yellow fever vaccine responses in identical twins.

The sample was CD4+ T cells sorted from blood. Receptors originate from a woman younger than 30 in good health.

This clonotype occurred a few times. CDR3 sequence reads: CASSLVRPNDQPQHF. CDR3 bases: TGTGCCAGCAGTTTAGTACGGCCGAACGATCAGCCCCAGCATTTT. The J gene is TRBJ1-5, the V gene TRBV28; no clear D gene. V was cut by 2 bases and J by 5 bases, with 13 bases left in between. CDR3 size: 15 residues. Germline V gene sequence: CDR1 MDHEN, CDR2 SYDVKM.

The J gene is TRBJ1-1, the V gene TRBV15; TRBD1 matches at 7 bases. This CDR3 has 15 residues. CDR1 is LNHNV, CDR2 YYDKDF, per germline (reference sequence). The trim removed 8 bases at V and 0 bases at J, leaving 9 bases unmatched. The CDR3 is CATQEGGGMNTEAFF. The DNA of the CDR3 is TGTGCCACCCAAGAAGGGGGCGGCATGAACACTGAAGCTTTCTTT.

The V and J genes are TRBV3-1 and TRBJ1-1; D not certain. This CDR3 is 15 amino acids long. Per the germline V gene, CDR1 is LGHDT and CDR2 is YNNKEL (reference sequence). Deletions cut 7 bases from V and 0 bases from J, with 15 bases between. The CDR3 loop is CASTPRKVMNTEAFF. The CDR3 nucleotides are TGTGCCAGCACCCCCAGGAAGGTTATGAACACTGAAGCTTTCTTT.

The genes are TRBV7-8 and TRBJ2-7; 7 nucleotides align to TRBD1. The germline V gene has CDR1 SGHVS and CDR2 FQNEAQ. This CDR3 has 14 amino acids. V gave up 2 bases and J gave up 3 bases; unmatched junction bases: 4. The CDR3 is CASSLSTGDYEQYF. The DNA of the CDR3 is TGTGCCAGCAGCTTATCAACAGGGGACTACGAGCAGTACTTC.

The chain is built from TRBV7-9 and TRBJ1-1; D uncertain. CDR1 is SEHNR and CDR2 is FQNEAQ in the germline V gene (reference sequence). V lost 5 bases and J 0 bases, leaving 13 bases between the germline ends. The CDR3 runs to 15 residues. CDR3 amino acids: CASSQAGLLNTEAFF. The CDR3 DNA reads TGTGCCAGCAGCCAAGCGGGCCTACTGAACACTGAAGCTTTCTTT.

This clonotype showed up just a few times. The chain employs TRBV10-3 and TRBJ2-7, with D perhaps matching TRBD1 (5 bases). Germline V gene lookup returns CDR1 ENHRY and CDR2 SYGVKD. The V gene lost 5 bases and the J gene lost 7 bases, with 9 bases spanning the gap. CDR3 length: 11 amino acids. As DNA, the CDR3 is TGTGCCATCAGTCCAGGGCAGGAGCAGTACTTC. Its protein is CAISPGQEQYF.

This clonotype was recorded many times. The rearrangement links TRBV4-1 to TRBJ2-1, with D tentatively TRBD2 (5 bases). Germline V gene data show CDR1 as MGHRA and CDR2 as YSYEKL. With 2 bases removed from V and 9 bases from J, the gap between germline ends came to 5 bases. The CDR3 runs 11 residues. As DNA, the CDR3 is TGCGCCAGCAGCCAACGGGGTGAGCAGTTCTTC. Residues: CASSQRGEQFF.

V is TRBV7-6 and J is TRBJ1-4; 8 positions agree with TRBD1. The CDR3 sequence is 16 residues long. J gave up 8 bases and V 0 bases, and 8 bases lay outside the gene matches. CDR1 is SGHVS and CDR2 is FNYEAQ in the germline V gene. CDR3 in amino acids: CASSLASTGVREKLFF. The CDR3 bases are TGTGCCAGCAGCTTAGCGTCGACAGGGGTCAGGGAAAAACTGTTTTTT.

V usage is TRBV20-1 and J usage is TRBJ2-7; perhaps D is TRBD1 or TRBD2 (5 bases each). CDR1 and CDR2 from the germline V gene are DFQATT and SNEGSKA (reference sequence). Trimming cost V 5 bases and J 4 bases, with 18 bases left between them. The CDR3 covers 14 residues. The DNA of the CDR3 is TGCAGTGCTTATGACCCAGGGAGAGGGTACGAGCAGTACTTC. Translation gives CSAYDPGRGYEQYF.